This T cell receptor (beta chain) emerged from a study of blood T cell repertoires in COVID-19. Looking at the study overall: From the United States, Italy and Spain came samples of acute and convalescent COVID-19. T cells, B-cell-depleted T cells, or PBMCs supplied cDNA or gDNA.

This CDR3 is built from 13 residues. Per germline, CDR1 SNHLY and CDR2 FYNNEI. V was pared by 5 bases and J by 2 bases, with 8 bases between. Per the study methods: Reference gene primer amplification gave estimated nucleated cell counts. Assay: immunoSEQ multiplex PCR; the TCRdb copy retains only in-frame clones and omits some. V and J calls plus clone size are reproduced from that table; the DNA served to infer D and trimming. The sample holds 140,000 or so clones, roughly 80% seen once. The sample taken for sequencing was peripheral blood. The TCR sequence derives from an elderly woman with acute or convalescent COVID-19. The genes are TRBV2 and TRBJ2-3; D unresolved. The DNA for the CDR3 is TGTGCCAGCAGTAGAGGCCACACAGATACGCAGTATTTT. Protein: CASSRGHTDTQYF.